These 20 T cell receptor beta chains share one sample of origin, sequenced in a study of regulatory T cells in long-lasting Graves disease. Time point of the sample: persistent/refractory GD, antithyroid drugs over 5 years with positive TRAb. Generation of the TCR library employed RNA extracted from PBMCs. Library construction for TCR beta used iRepertoire HTBI primers and Arm-PCR of CDR3 regions. TCRdb called the multiplex PCR reads again in MiXCR, with one record for every CDR3 protein. Of about 660,000 distinct CDR3 sequences in the sample, around 30% were seen once. The specimen comprised peripheral blood mononuclear cells (PBMCs), sampled when the disease was refractory, from a patient treated with antithyroid drugs. Every receptor here comes from a female donor with Graves disease.

This clonotype was seen a handful of times. The rearrangement links TRBV10-2 to TRBJ1-1; the match to TRBD1 covers 11 bases. The CDR3 consists of 18 residues. Germline V gene sequence: CDR1 WSHSY, CDR2 SAAADI. V was clipped by 7 bases and J by 0 bases; unmatched bases: 13. The CDR3 region is CASIQRTGGFGLNTEAFF. The CDR3 DNA is TGCGCCAGCATTCAGCGGACAGGGGGCTTCGGATTGAACACTGAAGCTTTCTTT.

This CDR3 reads CAISESWDRGQGYTF. CDR3 DNA sequence: TGTGCCATCAGTGAGTCCTGGGACAGGGGGCAAGGCTACACCTTC. The V call is TRBV10-3, the J call TRBJ1-2, with TRBD1 matching 12 bases. This CDR3 contains 15 residues. Germline values: CDR1 ENHRY, CDR2 SYGVKD. The V and J ends lost 0 bases and 8 bases, in that order; junction bases with no gene match: 4.

This clonotype showed up just a few times. This chain connects TRBV28 to TRBJ1-5, with D possibly TRBD1 on 6 matching bases. The V and J ends lost 4 bases and 0 bases respectively, with 13 bases between them. The CDR3 totals 16 residues. Germline V gene lookup returns CDR1 MDHEN and CDR2 SYDVKM. The CDR3 sequence: CASSSLGGRSNQPQHF. The CDR3 DNA is TGTGCCAGCAGTTCCCTAGGGGGACGTAGCAATCAGCCCCAGCATTTT.

This clonotype has at least ten counts. The chain recombines TRBV12-3 or TRBV12-4 with TRBJ2-4, with D tentatively TRBD1 or TRBD2 (6 bases each). The V and J ends lost 3 bases and 2 bases respectively, with 11 bases between them. The CDR3 covers 15 residues. CDR3 in amino acids: CASSLSGATKNIQYF. CDR3 nucleotides: TGTGCCAGCAGTTTGTCGGGGGCGACCAAAAACATTCAGTACTTC.

The chain has TRBV7-8 and TRBJ1-5; D is perhaps TRBD1 (6 bases). Germline-derived CDR1 and CDR2 are SGHVS and FQNEAQ. V lost 5 bases, J lost 2 bases, and 19 bases lay in between. The CDR3 sequence is 17 residues long. The CDR3 here is CASSPSMGGRGNQPQHF. The DNA of the CDR3 is TGTGCCAGCAGCCCCAGTATGGGGGGCCGGGGCAATCAGCCCCAGCATTTT. The full variable domain, in which reference TRBV7-8 and TRBJ1-5 provide the parts outside the CDR3, is GAGVSQSPRYKVAKRGQDVALRCDPISGHVSLFWYQQALGQGPEFLTYFQNEAQLDKSGLPSDRFFAERPEGSVSTLKIQRTQQEDSAVYLCASSPSMGGRGNQPQHFGDGTRLSIL.

The V call is TRBV15, the J call TRBJ2-5; no clear D gene. This CDR3 region has 15 residues. With 1 base removed from V and 1 base from J, the gap between germline ends came to 10 bases. The germline V gene encodes CDR1 LNHNV and CDR2 YYDKDF (reference sequence). CDR3 sequence: CATSRVRAAQETQYF. The CDR3 DNA reads as TGTGCCACCAGCAGAGTAAGGGCAGCCCAAGAGACCCAGTACTTC.

The CDR3 is CASSPPDRVNEKLFF. Written as DNA, the CDR3 is TGTGCCAGCTCACCACCAGACAGGGTTAATGAAAAACTGTTTTTT. The chain couples TRBV18 to TRBJ1-4; 7 nucleotides match TRBD1. The ends lost 0 bases at V and 4 bases at J; junction bases unmatched: 2. This CDR3 comprises 15 residues. In germline, CDR1 is KGHSH, CDR2 LQKENI.

There are a few counts of this clonotype. The rearrangement joins TRBV3-1 to TRBJ2-2; 11 bases align to TRBD2. Germline V CDR1 and CDR2: LGHDT, YNNKEL (reference sequence). V dropped 2 bases and J dropped 4; count of bases not matched to a gene: 6. The CDR3 consists of 17 residues. The CDR3 loop is CASSQRGLAVRTGELFF. Written as DNA, the CDR3 is TGTGCCAGCAGCCAACGGGGACTAGCGGTCCGCACCGGGGAGCTGTTTTTT. Combining the CDR3 with reference TRBV3-1 and TRBJ2-2 gives the whole variable domain DTAVSQTPKYLVTQMGNDKSIKCEQNLGHDTMYWYKQDSKKFLKIMFSYNNKELIINETVPNRFSPKSPDKAHLNLHINSLELGDSAVYFCASSQRGLAVRTGELFFGEGSRLTVL.

This clonotype showed up many times. The gene calls are TRBV11-2 and TRBJ2-5; 7 bases align to TRBD2. CDR3 length: 14 residues. Germline V gene lookup returns CDR1 SGHAT and CDR2 FQNNGV. Trimming took 5 bases from V and 4 from J; bases not matched to a gene: 7. CDR3 DNA: TGTGCCAGCAGCCCTAGACTAGCAGGAGAGACCCAGTACTTC. Its translation: CASSPRLAGETQYF.

The J gene is TRBJ1-2, the V gene TRBV5-5; 11 bases fit TRBD1. This CDR3 comprises 15 residues. Germline values: CDR1 SGHKS, CDR2 YYEKEE (reference sequence). V lost 4 bases, J lost 6 bases, and 8 bases stayed unmatched. The DNA of the CDR3 is TGTGCCAGCAGCATTTGGACAGGGGGCGCAAATGGCTACACCTTC. Protein product: CASSIWTGGANGYTF. Complete variable domain (other parts from reference TRBV5-5 and TRBJ1-2): DAGVTQSPTHLIKTRGQQVTLRCSPISGHKSVSWYQQVLGQGPQFIFQYYEKEERGRGNFPDRFSARQFPNYSSELNVNALLLGDSALYLCASSIWTGGANGYTFGSGTRLTVV.

The V call is TRBV28, the J call TRBJ1-1, with D possibly being TRBD1 (5 bases). The CDR3 covers 18 residues. V lost 2 bases and J 1 base, leaving 20 bases between the germline ends. From germline, CDR1 is MDHEN and CDR2 SYDVKM. CDR3 in amino acids: CASSLHLQVSSPNTEAFF. DNA for the CDR3: TGTGCCAGCAGTTTACATTTACAGGTCTCATCGCCGAACACTGAAGCTTTCTTT.

This clonotype was observed at least ten times. The chain has TRBV28 and TRBJ1-4; 10 bases map to TRBD1. The CDR3 is made up of 16 amino acids. Germline values: CDR1 MDHEN, CDR2 SYDVKM. Trimming at V came to 5 bases and at J to 7 bases, leaving 10 bases not matched to a gene. CDR3 sequence reads: CASSRSGQGEFEKLFF. The CDR3 nucleotides are TGTGCCAGCAGTCGGTCAGGACAGGGGGAGTTTGAAAAACTGTTTTTT.

Details on this clonotype: This may come from a read error, since a much larger clone is one base off. The V and J genes are TRBV5-5 and TRBJ1-6; D is perhaps TRBD1 (5 bases). V was shortened by 4 bases and J by 6 bases, with 14 bases between the two germline ends. CDR3 size: 15 residues. The germline gives CDR1 SGHKS, CDR2 YYEKEE (reference sequence). Here the CDR3 reads CASSREQEANSPLHF. The CDR3 region has the DNA TGTGCCAGCAGCCGCGAACAGGAGGCTAATTCACCCCTCCACTTT.

This clonotype was seen more than once but under ten times. V gene TRBV20-1 combines with J gene TRBJ2-5; D is unclear. This CDR3 is 14 amino acids long. Between the trimmed V and J ends, which lost 0 bases and 5 bases, there was a span of 13 bases. CDR1 and CDR2 from the germline V gene are DFQATT and SNEGSKA (reference sequence). The CDR3 DNA reads TGCAGTGCTAGAGATTTCTTGGTTCGGGAGACCCAGTACTTC. This encodes CSARDFLVRETQYF.

The chain links TRBV12-3 or TRBV12-4 to TRBJ1-1, with D possibly TRBD1 on 6 matching bases. V dropped 3 bases and J dropped 0 bases, with 11 bases sitting between them. The CDR3 totals 15 residues. In nucleotides, the CDR3 is TGTGCCAGCAGTTTTAGGGACACCCTGAACACTGAAGCTTTCTTT. Its protein product is CASSFRDTLNTEAFF.

Written as DNA, the CDR3 is TGTGCCAGCAGTCCCCTTGGGGGAAGTCAGCCCCAGCATTTT. This gives the protein CASSPLGGSQPQHF. The J gene is TRBJ1-5, the V gene TRBV27; the D gene is possibly TRBD1 (5 bases). The CDR3 totals 14 residues. Germline CDR1 and CDR2: MNHEY and SMNVEV (reference sequence). Trimming shortened V by 5 bases and J by 6 bases, and 14 bases separated the two germline ends.

The chain recombines TRBV20-1 with TRBJ2-1; 10 nucleotides agree with TRBD2. Germline-derived CDR1 and CDR2 are DFQATT and SNEGSKA (reference sequence). The CDR3 loop spans 16 amino acids. The ends lost 6 bases at V and 4 bases at J; junction bases unmatched: 12. The CDR3 coding sequence is TGCAGTGCAAAAGGTCTAGCGGGAGAAGCATACAATGAGCAGTTCTTC. Translated: CSAKGLAGEAYNEQFF.

This clonotype appeared a few times. This chain links TRBV29-1 with TRBJ2-7; 8 bases are shared with TRBD1. Trimming at V came to 5 bases and at J to 1 base, leaving 7 bases not matched to a gene. Per the germline V gene, CDR1 is SQVTM and CDR2 is ANQGSEA. This CDR3 spans 14 amino acids. CDR3 protein: CSVWTGPTSYEQYF. The CDR3 region has the DNA TGCAGCGTTTGGACAGGGCCAACATCCTACGAGCAGTACTTC.

This clonotype was counted only a few times. The chain has TRBV11-2 and TRBJ2-1; perhaps TRBD1 as D (5 bases). Trimming cost V 5 bases and J 2 bases, with 19 bases left between them. Germline CDR1 and CDR2: SGHAT and FQNNGV. CDR3 length: 17 amino acids. CDR3 DNA sequence: TGTGCCAGCAGCCTCCGAACAGGCCTAGATACCTACAATGAGCAGTTCTTC. Translated, it gives CASSLRTGLDTYNEQFF.

There are a few counts of this clonotype. The rearrangement joins TRBV7-2 to TRBJ2-1; 9 nucleotides match TRBD2. The CDR3 covers 15 residues. The germline V gene has CDR1 SGHTA and CDR2 FQGNSA. The trim removed 5 bases at V and 7 bases at J, leaving 9 bases unmatched. CDR3 region: CASSPIAGVGNEQFF. The CDR3 DNA is TGTGCCAGCAGCCCCATAGCGGGAGTAGGAAATGAGCAGTTCTTC.